This T cell receptor beta chain emerged from a study of post-analysis software for immune sequencing data. Study information: The disease courses covered relapsing-remitting, secondary progressive and progressive-relapsing multiple sclerosis.

Unique molecular identifiers featured in each of the TCR beta cDNA libraries. Each sample of about 0.95 to 11 million input T cells yielded about 500,000 cDNA molecules, so each molecule approximated one T cell. MiXCR, applied by TCRdb to the PCR reads, yields one record per CDR3 protein. This table has roughly 870,000 distinct CDR3 sequences, around 50% appearing once. As concerns this clonotype: Its matching antigen is unknown.

Study observations and caveats: Compared against controls, patients with multiple sclerosis displayed significantly lower normalized Chao1 diversity. Strong co-clustering by F measure linked samples that shared a preparation batch.

The TCR sequence derives from a girl between 10 and 17 years old with multiple sclerosis. Material: blood.

The CDR3 coding sequence is TGCAGCGTTGAAGACCCGACAGGGATTCCGTACAATGAGCAGTTCTTC. Translating gives CSVEDPTGIPYNEQFF. The J gene is TRBJ2-1, the V gene TRBV29-1, with 7 bases matching TRBD1. V trimming: 0 bases; J trimming: 4 bases; junction bases outside the gene matches: 9. The CDR3 has 16 amino acids. The germline CDR1 and CDR2 sequences are SQVTM and ANQGSEA.